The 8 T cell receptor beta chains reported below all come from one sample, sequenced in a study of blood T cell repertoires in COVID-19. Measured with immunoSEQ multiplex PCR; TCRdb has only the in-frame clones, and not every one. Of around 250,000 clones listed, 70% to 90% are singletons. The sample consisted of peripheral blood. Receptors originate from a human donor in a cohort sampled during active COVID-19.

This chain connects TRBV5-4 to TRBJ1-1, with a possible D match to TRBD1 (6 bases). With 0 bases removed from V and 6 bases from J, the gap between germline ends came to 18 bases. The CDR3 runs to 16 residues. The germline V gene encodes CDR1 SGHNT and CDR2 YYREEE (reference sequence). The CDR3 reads CASSLGVGTPTPEAFF. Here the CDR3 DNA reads TGTGCCAGCAGCTTGGGTGTCGGGACACCCACCCCTGAAGCTTTCTTT.

This CDR3 reads CSASSGGAIEQFF. The CDR3 DNA sequence: TGCAGTGCAAGTAGCGGGGGGGCGATAGAGCAGTTCTTC. The gene calls are TRBV20-1 and TRBJ2-1; TRBD2 matches at 11 bases. The CDR3 has 13 residues. Germline loops: CDR1 DFQATT, CDR2 SNEGSKA (reference sequence). Trimming at V came to 6 bases and at J to 10 bases, leaving 8 bases not matched to a gene.

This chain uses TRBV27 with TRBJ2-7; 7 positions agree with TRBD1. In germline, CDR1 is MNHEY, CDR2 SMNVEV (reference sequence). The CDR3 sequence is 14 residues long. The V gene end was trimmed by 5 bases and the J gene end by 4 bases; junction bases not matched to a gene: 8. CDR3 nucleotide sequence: TGTGCCAGCAGTCCTCAGGACAGGCCGTACGAGCAGTACTTC. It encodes CASSPQDRPYEQYF.

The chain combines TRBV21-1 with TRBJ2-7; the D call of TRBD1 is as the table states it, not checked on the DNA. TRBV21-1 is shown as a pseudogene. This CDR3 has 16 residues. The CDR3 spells CASSGRTTGARFEQYF. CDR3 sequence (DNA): TGTGCCAGCAGCGGAAGGACGACAGGGGCTAGATTCGAGCAGTACTTC.

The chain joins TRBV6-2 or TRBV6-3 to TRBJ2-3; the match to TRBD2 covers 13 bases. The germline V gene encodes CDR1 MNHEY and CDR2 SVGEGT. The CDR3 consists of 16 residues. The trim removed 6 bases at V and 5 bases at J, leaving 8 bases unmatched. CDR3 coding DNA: TGTGCCAGCAGCACTACTAGCGGGGGGGCCGGAGATACGCAGTATTTT. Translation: CASSTTSGGAGDTQYF.

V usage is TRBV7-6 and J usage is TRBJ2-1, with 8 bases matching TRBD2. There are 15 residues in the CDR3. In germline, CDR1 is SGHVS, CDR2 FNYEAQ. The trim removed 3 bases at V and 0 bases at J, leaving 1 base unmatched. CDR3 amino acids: CASSFLAGSYNEQFF. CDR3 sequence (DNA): TGTGCCAGCAGCTTCCTAGCGGGCTCCTACAATGAGCAGTTCTTC.

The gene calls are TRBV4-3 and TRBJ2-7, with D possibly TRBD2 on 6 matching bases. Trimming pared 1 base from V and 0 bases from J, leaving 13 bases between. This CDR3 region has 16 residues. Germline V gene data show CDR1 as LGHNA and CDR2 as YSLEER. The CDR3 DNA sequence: TGCGCCAGCAGCCAAGTAGTAGCGGCGAGCTCCTACGAGCAGTACTTC. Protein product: CASSQVVAASSYEQYF.

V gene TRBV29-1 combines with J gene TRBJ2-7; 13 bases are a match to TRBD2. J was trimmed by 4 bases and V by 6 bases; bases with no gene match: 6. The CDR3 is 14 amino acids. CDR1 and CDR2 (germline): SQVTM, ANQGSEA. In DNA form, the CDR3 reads TGCAGCGTGCGACCACTAGCGGGAGGGTACGAGCAGTACTTC. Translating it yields CSVRPLAGGYEQYF.